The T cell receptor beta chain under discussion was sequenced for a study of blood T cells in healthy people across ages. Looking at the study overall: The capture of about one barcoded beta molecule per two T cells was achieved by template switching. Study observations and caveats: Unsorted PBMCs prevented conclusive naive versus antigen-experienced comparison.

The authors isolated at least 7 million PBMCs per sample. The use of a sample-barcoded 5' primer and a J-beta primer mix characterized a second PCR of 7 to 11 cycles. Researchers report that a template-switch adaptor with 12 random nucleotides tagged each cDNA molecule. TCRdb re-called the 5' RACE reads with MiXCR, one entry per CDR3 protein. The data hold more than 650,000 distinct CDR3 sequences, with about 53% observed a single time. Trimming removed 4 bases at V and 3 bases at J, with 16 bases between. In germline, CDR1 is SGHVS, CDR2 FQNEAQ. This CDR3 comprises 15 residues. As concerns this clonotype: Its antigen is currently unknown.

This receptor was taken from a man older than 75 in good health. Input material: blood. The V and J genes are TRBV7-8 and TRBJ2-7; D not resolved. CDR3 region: CASSSPDLGRYEQYF. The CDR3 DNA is TGTGCCAGCAGCTCCCCCGACCTCGGGCGCTACGAGCAGTACTTC.